One sample yielded the 22 T cell receptor beta chains listed below, sequenced in a study of shared clonotypes between healthy human individuals. Sequencing used immunoSEQ multiplex PCR; TCRdb keeps in-frame clones, though not all of them. The profile shows 650,000 to 750,000 clones, 55% to 75% of them singletons. Sequences were obtained from memory CD4+ T cells sorted from blood. As for subset: CD45RA-negative fraction. These receptors were collected from a woman in her thirties in good health.

This clone was observed a few times. The rearrangement links TRBV28 to TRBJ2-7; the D gene is possibly TRBD1 (6 bases). Germline lookup yields CDR1 MDHEN and CDR2 SYDVKM. This CDR3 region has 14 residues. V was trimmed by 4 bases and J by 3 bases, leaving 13 bases between them. CDR3 protein: CASSSNGQFYEQYF. The CDR3, as DNA: TGTGCCAGCAGTTCCAACGGACAGTTCTACGAGCAGTACTTC.

The chain carries TRBV10-1 and TRBJ2-6; TRBD1 agrees at 10 bases. The CDR3 is made up of 16 amino acids. CDR1 and CDR2 from the germline V gene are WNHNN and SYGVQD (reference sequence). V shed 11 bases, J shed 2 bases, and the junction held 9 bases outside the gene matches. The CDR3: CAGGTGDPPGANVLTF. CDR3 coding DNA: TGCGCCGGAGGGACAGGGGACCCTCCTGGGGCCAACGTCCTGACTTTC.

CDR3 sequence reads: CASSLGRLEGGGYTF. In DNA, the CDR3 is TGTGCCAGCAGCTTAGGCCGACTCGAAGGAGGTGGCTACACCTTC. V is TRBV7-8 and J is TRBJ1-2; D gene uncertain. The germline V gene has CDR1 SGHVS and CDR2 FQNEAQ. V shed 1 base and J shed 7 bases, with 16 bases lying between them. The CDR3 length is 15 residues. Based on the CDR3 plus reference TRBV7-8 and TRBJ1-2, the full variable domain is GAGVSQSPRYKVAKRGQDVALRCDPISGHVSLFWYQQALGQGPEFLTYFQNEAQLDKSGLPSDRFFAERPEGSVSTLKIQRTQQEDSAVYLCASSLGRLEGGGYTFGSGTRLTVV.

V gene TRBV11-1 combines with J gene TRBJ2-7, with 7 bases fitting TRBD2. Looked up from germline, CDR1 is SGHAT and CDR2 is FQDESV (reference sequence). The junction had 5 bases not matched to a gene; V was cut back by 6 bases and J by 3 bases. The CDR3 loop spans 13 amino acids. The CDR3 loop is CASRHGLGYEQYF. The DNA for the CDR3 is TGTGCCAGCAGGCACGGACTAGGCTACGAGCAGTACTTC.

V gene TRBV2 combines with J gene TRBJ2-7; the match to TRBD1 covers 9 bases. CDR1 and CDR2 (germline): SNHLY, FYNNEI. V gave up 3 bases and J gave up 5 bases; unmatched junction bases: 2. This CDR3 has 13 amino acids. CDR3 in amino acids: CASSEGQGNEQYF. In DNA form, the CDR3 reads TGTGCCAGCAGTGAGGGACAGGGAAACGAGCAGTACTTC.

The chain carries TRBV30 and TRBJ2-3, with D hard to call. The CDR3 contains 14 residues. Trimming left V 1 base short and J 2 bases short, with 10 bases between. Germline assignment: CDR1 GTSNPN and CDR2 SVGIG (reference sequence). CDR3 amino acids: CAWSENSATDTQYF. CDR3 nucleotides: TGTGCCTGGAGTGAGAACAGCGCCACAGATACGCAGTATTTT.

The rearrangement uses TRBV6-1 and TRBJ2-5, with D possibly TRBD2 on 6 matching bases. Germline loops: CDR1 MNHNS, CDR2 SASEGT. This CDR3 has 15 amino acids. Trimming pared 4 bases from V and 5 bases from J, leaving 17 bases between. This CDR3 reads CASSVGLARGETQYF. CDR3 nucleotides: TGTGCCAGCAGTGTAGGGCTAGCGCGGGGTGAGACCCAGTACTTC.

The count of this clone is one. The J gene is TRBJ2-1, the V gene TRBV5-1; D possibly corresponds to TRBD2 (6 bases). The germline gives CDR1 SGHRS, CDR2 YFSETQ. The CDR3 totals 15 residues. V dropped 0 bases and J dropped 4 bases, with 11 bases sitting between them. CDR3 sequence reads: CASSLGGLTYNEQFF. In DNA, the CDR3 is TGCGCCAGCAGCTTGGGGGGACTGACATACAATGAGCAGTTCTTC.

V and J are TRBV11-3 and TRBJ1-1, with TRBD1 matching 7 bases. Germline V gene lookup returns CDR1 SGHNT and CDR2 YENEEA. The CDR3 loop spans 13 amino acids. V shed 2 bases and J 5 bases; nucleotides not matched to a gene: 2. The DNA of the CDR3 is TGTGCCAGCAGCTTAACAGGGGAGACTGAAGCTTTCTTT. Translation: CASSLTGETEAFF.

V is TRBV6-4 and J is TRBJ2-1; D is uncertain. The V and J ends lost 5 bases and 1 base respectively, with 6 bases between them. Germline V gene sequence: CDR1 MRHNA, CDR2 SNTAGT. The CDR3 runs 13 residues. This CDR3 reads CASSISSYNEQFF. Written as DNA, the CDR3 is TGTGCCAGCAGTATATCTTCCTACAATGAGCAGTTCTTC.

The chain has TRBV2 and TRBJ2-1; 9 positions match TRBD2. Germline CDR1 and CDR2: SNHLY and FYNNEI. Losses at the gene ends were 4 bases for V and 5 bases for J; bases not matched to a gene: 6. This CDR3 region has 15 residues. The CDR3 DNA is TGTGCCAGCAGTGGTGGTAGCGGGAGAGACAATGAGCAGTTCTTC. This sequence encodes CASSGGSGRDNEQFF.

CDR3 amino acids: CASSSSLAGYNEQFF. For the CDR3, the DNA is TGTGCCAGCAGTTCGTCCTTAGCGGGATACAATGAGCAGTTCTTC. The chain joins TRBV28 to TRBJ2-1, with TRBD2 matching 8 bases. The V gene end was trimmed by 4 bases and the J gene end by 4 bases; junction bases not matched to a gene: 6. CDR3 length equals 15 residues. Germline V gene data show CDR1 as MDHEN and CDR2 as SYDVKM.

There are many counts of this clone. The V gene is TRBV5-4, the J gene TRBJ1-1; 7 positions agree with TRBD1. CDR1 is SGHNT and CDR2 is YYREEE in the germline V gene (reference sequence). This CDR3 is 15 amino acids long. V lost 3 bases, J lost 5 bases, and 10 bases stayed unmatched. The CDR3 DNA is TGTGCCAGCAGCTCTAAAGGGGGCGCCGGTACTGAAGCTTTCTTT. Encoded protein: CASSSKGGAGTEAFF.

The genes are TRBV28 and TRBJ1-5, with D unclear. V lost 6 bases and J lost 0, with 6 bases in between. The germline CDR1 and CDR2 sequences are MDHEN and SYDVKM. The CDR3 length is 13 residues. In nucleotides, the CDR3 is TGTGCCAGCAGGCGGGTTAGCAATCAGCCCCAGCATTTT. Protein sequence: CASRRVSNQPQHF.

This clone was detected only a few times. The chain has TRBV30 and TRBJ1-2; D is possibly TRBD1 (5 bases). The germline V gene encodes CDR1 GTSNPN and CDR2 SVGIG (reference sequence). Trimming left V 1 base short and J 5 bases short, with 17 bases between. This CDR3 region has 15 residues. CDR3 amino acids: CAWSAPPRGIYGYTF. CDR3 nucleotide sequence: TGTGCCTGGAGTGCCCCACCCCGGGGGATTTATGGCTACACCTTC.

This clone was seen only once. The chain couples TRBV7-3 to TRBJ2-1; D is perhaps TRBD2 (6 bases). The CDR3 is 15 amino acids. V lost 7 bases, J lost 8 bases, and 21 bases lay in between. Germline-derived CDR1 and CDR2 are SGHTA and FQGTGA. This chain's CDR3 is CASTKGLIIDHEQFF. CDR3 coding DNA: TGTGCCAGCACCAAGGGACTTATCATAGATCATGAGCAGTTCTTC.

This clone was seen a handful of times. This sequence joins TRBV29-1 and TRBJ2-7; TRBD1 matches 10 bases. With V trimmed by 2 bases and J by 6 bases, 4 bases remained unmatched. Germline V lookup: CDR1 SQVTM, CDR2 ANQGSEA. The CDR3 spans 13 residues. This CDR3 is CSVELGQGSEQYF. The CDR3 coding sequence is TGCAGCGTTGAATTGGGACAGGGGAGCGAGCAGTACTTC.

This clone was counted between two and nine times. The V gene is TRBV7-9, the J gene TRBJ1-2; 8 nucleotides agree with TRBD1. This CDR3 has 14 amino acids. V gave up 6 bases and J gave up 6 bases; unmatched junction bases: 9. Per the germline V gene, CDR1 is SEHNR and CDR2 is FQNEAQ (reference sequence). The DNA for the CDR3 is TGTGCCAGCAGACCCGCGGACAGGGTTGATGGCTACACCTTC. Its translation: CASRPADRVDGYTF. Based on the CDR3 plus reference TRBV7-9 and TRBJ1-2, the full variable domain is DTGVSQNPRHKITKRGQNVTFRCDPISEHNRLYWYRQTLGQGPEFLTYFQNEAQLEKSRLLSDRFSAERPKGSFSTLEIQRTEQGDSAMYLCASRPADRVDGYTFGSGTRLTVV.

The chain combines TRBV5-1 with TRBJ2-1; 8 positions match TRBD2. Germline trimming cut 1 base from V and 3 bases from J; bases unmatched to any gene: 3. This CDR3 has 15 residues. The germline V gene has CDR1 SGHRS and CDR2 YFSETQ. CDR3 DNA: TGCGCCAGCAGCTTGCAAGCGGGAGTCTACAATGAGCAGTTCTTC. This sequence encodes CASSLQAGVYNEQFF.

The chain has TRBV23-1 and TRBJ2-1; D gene unclear. TRBV23-1 is an ORF for which the function is uncertain. Trimming left V 1 base short and J 7 bases short, with 2 bases between. This CDR3 is built from 11 residues. The CDR3 bases are TGCGCCAGCAGTCAATGGAATGAGCAGTTCTTC. Its translation: CASSQWNEQFF.

V usage is TRBV18 and J usage is TRBJ2-7; no definite D call. Germline V lookup: CDR1 KGHSH, CDR2 LQKENI. V was cut by 3 bases and J by 2 bases, with 14 bases left in between. The CDR3 loop spans 15 amino acids. The CDR3 DNA sequence: TGTGCCAGCTCACCGCCGGCCGCGACACCCTACGAGCAGTACTTC. Translated: CASSPPAATPYEQYF. Supplemented by reference TRBV18 and TRBJ2-7, the full variable domain reads NAGVMQNPRHLVRRRGQEARLRCSPMKGHSHVYWYRQLPEEGLKFMVYLQKENIIDESGMPKERFSAEFPKEGPSILRIQQVVRGDSAAYFCASSPPAATPYEQYFGPGTRLTVT.

This clone was counted a single time. This chain connects TRBV5-1 to TRBJ2-5; D could derive from TRBD1 or TRBD2 (5 bases each). The germline V and J ends were trimmed by 6 bases and 2 bases, with 17 bases remaining between them. From germline, CDR1 is SGHRS and CDR2 YFSETQ. This CDR3 has 15 residues. CDR3 nucleotide sequence: TGCGCCAGCACCCGGGGATGGGGGTCTCAAGAGACCCAGTACTTC. This translates into CASTRGWGSQETQYF.